This T cell receptor (beta chain) was profiled in a study of blood T cell repertoires in COVID-19. CDR1 and CDR2 from the germline V gene are LNHDA and SQIVND (reference sequence). The CDR3 spans 15 residues. V was clipped by 3 bases and J by 10 bases; unmatched bases: 12. Profiling relied on immunoSEQ multiplex PCR, and the TCRdb table lists in-frame clones only, not all of them. The profile shows about 300,000 clones, approximately 88% of them singletons. This clone was seen a single time. This sequence joins TRBV19 and TRBJ2-1, with 7 bases lining up with TRBD2. The TCR sequence derives from a human donor with COVID-19, enrolled during active disease. The donor label of this sample is uncertain. The sequenced sample consisted of peripheral blood. The CDR3 DNA reads as TGTGCCAGTAGTATCTTGGCGGGAGAACCCAGGGAGCAGTTCTTC. As protein: CASSILAGEPREQFF.